This passage covers 10 T cell receptor beta chains from one sample sequenced in a study of early T cells in non-severe SARS-CoV-2 infection. Each CDR3 protein is one row after TCRdb ran MiXCR on the 5' RACE reads. The data show tens of thousands of distinct CDR3 sequences, almost 6% seen once. The sample consisted of whole blood. The receptors originated from an adult who was a healthcare worker with PCR-confirmed SARS-CoV-2 infection or an uninfected control (not recorded which).

This chain links TRBV10-3 with TRBJ2-6, with TRBD2 matching 9 bases. The CDR3 spans 19 residues. CDR1 ENHRY and CDR2 SYGVKD come from the germline V gene. The junction had 12 bases not matched to a gene; V was cut back by 2 bases and J by 4 bases. The DNA of the CDR3 is TGTGCCATCAGTGAGCCCCCCCCGGGACTAGCTTCCGGGGCCAACGTCCTGACTTTC. It encodes CAISEPPPGLASGANVLTF.

Ten or more counts support this clonotype. The rearrangement links TRBV6-2 or TRBV6-3 to TRBJ1-1; unclear D gene. Looked up from germline, CDR1 is MNHEY and CDR2 is SVGEGT. The ends were cut back, 8 bases at V and 6 bases at J, with 13 bases in the middle. This CDR3 contains 12 residues. This CDR3 is CASGDVTAEAFF. CDR3 coding DNA: TGTGCCAGCGGCGATGTAACGGCTGAAGCTTTCTTT.

This clonotype appeared many times. The V and J genes are TRBV18 and TRBJ2-7; a weak D match, TRBD1 (6 bases). The CDR3 spans 14 residues. Trimming left V 3 bases short and J 2 bases short, with 11 bases between. The V gene's germline CDR1 is KGHSH and CDR2 LQKENI. DNA for the CDR3: TGTGCCAGCTCACCCCCGGGACAAGCCTACGAGCAGTACTTC. Protein: CASSPPGQAYEQYF.

This clonotype has at least ten counts. This chain uses TRBV2 with TRBJ2-5, with TRBD2 identical over 8 bases. After removal of 5 bases from V and 5 bases from J, the junction contained 10 bases not matched to a gene. The CDR3 runs 15 residues. Germline lookup yields CDR1 SNHLY and CDR2 FYNNEI. Here the CDR3 reads CASSRTGGVHETQYF. The CDR3 DNA sequence: TGTGCCAGCAGTCGAACGGGGGGGGTTCATGAGACCCAGTACTTC.

This clonotype was seen at least ten times. V and J are TRBV7-9 and TRBJ2-3, with TRBD1 identical over 8 bases. With 5 bases clipped from V and 4 bases from J, the junction kept 2 bases outside the gene matches. Looked up from germline, CDR1 is SEHNR and CDR2 is FQNEAQ (reference sequence). The CDR3 is 13 amino acids. The CDR3 DNA reads as TGTGCCAGCAGCGACAGGGGACCAGATACGCAGTATTTT. This codes for CASSDRGPDTQYF.

This clonotype was observed many times. This chain uses TRBV18 with TRBJ2-7; no clear D gene. CDR1 and CDR2 (germline): KGHSH, LQKENI. Between the trimmed V and J ends, which lost 3 bases and 7 bases, there was a span of 16 bases. This CDR3 comprises 14 residues. This CDR3 reads CASSPDESPNEQYF. CDR3 bases: TGTGCCAGCTCACCGGACGAATCTCCTAATGAGCAGTACTTC.

This clonotype was found many times. The rearrangement uses TRBV7-3 and TRBJ2-2, with D hard to call. Trimming removed 5 bases from V and 6 bases from J, with 10 bases in between. Germline CDR1 is SGHTA and CDR2 is FQGTGA. The CDR3 loop spans 13 amino acids. CDR3 loop: CASSPEAAGELFF. The CDR3 DNA is TGTGCCAGCAGCCCCGAGGCTGCCGGGGAGCTGTTTTTT.

The sample holds a few counts of this clonotype. The gene calls are TRBV5-1 and TRBJ2-3, with D possibly TRBD2 on 5 matching bases. V lost 1 base, J lost 0 bases, and 9 bases lay in between. The CDR3 length is 15 residues. The V gene's germline CDR1 is SGHRS and CDR2 YFSETQ. The CDR3 DNA sequence: TGCGCCAGCAGCTTGCTGAGCGGAAGCACAGATACGCAGTATTTT. Amino acids: CASSLLSGSTDTQYF. The variable domain in full, completed from reference TRBV5-1 and TRBJ2-3, reads KAGVTQTPRYLIKTRGQQVTLSCSPISGHRSVSWYQQTPGQGLQFLFEYFSETQRNKGNFPGRFSGRQFSNSRSEMNVSTLELGDSALYLCASSLLSGSTDTQYFGPGTRLTVL.

This clonotype was observed many times. V usage is TRBV12-3 or TRBV12-4 and J usage is TRBJ1-5, with TRBD1 as a possible D gene (6 bases). The CDR3 has 15 residues. Trimming stripped 7 bases from V and 7 bases from J, with 20 bases between. The CDR3 spells CASTFGIGGRQPQHF. In DNA form, the CDR3 reads TGTGCCAGCACCTTTGGGATAGGGGGACGACAGCCCCAGCATTTT.

In this sample, this clonotype turned up many times. The chain is built from TRBV6-5 and TRBJ2-7; 10 bases fit TRBD2. Trimming at V came to 4 bases and at J to 3 bases, leaving 9 bases not matched to a gene. The germline CDR1 and CDR2 sequences are MNHEY and SVGAGI. This CDR3 is 16 amino acids long. In DNA form, the CDR3 reads TGTGCCAGCAGTTCCTCGGGGCTAGCGGGAGTCTACGAGCAGTACTTC. Its protein product is CASSSSGLAGVYEQYF.